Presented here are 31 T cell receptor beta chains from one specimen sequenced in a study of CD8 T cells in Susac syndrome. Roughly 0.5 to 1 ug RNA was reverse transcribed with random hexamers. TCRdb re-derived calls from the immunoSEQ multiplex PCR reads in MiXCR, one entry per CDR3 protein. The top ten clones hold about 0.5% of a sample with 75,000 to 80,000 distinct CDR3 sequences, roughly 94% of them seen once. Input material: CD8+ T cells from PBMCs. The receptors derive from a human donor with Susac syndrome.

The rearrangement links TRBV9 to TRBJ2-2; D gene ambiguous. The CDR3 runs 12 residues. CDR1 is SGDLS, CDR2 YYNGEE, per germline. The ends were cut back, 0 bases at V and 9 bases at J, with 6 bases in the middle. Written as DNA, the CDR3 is TGTGCCAGCAGCGTAGATGCACGGGAGCTGTTTTTT. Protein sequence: CASSVDARELFF.

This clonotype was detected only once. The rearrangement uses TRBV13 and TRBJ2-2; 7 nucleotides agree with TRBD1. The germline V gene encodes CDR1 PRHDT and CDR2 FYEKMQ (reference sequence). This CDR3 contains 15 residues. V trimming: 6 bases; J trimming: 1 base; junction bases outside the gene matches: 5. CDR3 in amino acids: CASRDRTGNTGELFF. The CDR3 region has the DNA TGTGCCAGCAGGGATCGGACAGGGAACACCGGGGAGCTGTTTTTT.

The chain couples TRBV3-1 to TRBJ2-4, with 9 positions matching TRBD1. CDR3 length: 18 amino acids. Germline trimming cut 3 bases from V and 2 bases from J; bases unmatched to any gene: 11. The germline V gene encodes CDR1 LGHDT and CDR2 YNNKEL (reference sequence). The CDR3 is CASSHHGTGSGSKNIQYF. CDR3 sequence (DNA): TGTGCCAGCAGCCACCATGGGACAGGGAGTGGGTCCAAAAACATTCAGTACTTC.

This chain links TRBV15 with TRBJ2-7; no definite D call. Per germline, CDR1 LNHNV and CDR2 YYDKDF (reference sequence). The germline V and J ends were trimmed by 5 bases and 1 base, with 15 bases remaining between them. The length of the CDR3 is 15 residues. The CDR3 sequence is CATSDFSGFSYEQYF. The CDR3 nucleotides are TGTGCCACCAGCGATTTTTCAGGCTTTTCCTACGAGCAGTACTTC.

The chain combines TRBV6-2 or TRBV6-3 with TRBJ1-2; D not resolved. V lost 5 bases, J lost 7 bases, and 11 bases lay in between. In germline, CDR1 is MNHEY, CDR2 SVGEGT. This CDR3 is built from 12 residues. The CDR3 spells CASSAGRGGYTF. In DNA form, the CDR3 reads TGTGCCAGCAGTGCCGGGCGGGGTGGCTACACCTTC.

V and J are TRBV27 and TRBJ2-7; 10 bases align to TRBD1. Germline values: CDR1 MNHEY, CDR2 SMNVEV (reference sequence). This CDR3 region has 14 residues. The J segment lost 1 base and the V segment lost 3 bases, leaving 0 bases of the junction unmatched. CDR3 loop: CASSLGQGSYEQYF. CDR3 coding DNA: TGTGCCAGCAGTTTGGGACAGGGGTCCTACGAGCAGTACTTC.

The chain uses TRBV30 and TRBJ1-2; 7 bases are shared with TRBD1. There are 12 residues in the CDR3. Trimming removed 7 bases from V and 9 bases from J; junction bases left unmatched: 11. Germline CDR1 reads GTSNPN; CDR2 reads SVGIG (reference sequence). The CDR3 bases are TGTGCCTCTGGCCCCATACAGGGGAGCTACACCTTC. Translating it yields CASGPIQGSYTF.

Here the CDR3 reads CASSARDRRNTIYF. The CDR3, as DNA: TGTGCCAGCAGCGCCCGGGACCGACGAAACACCATATATTTT. This chain connects TRBV9 to TRBJ1-3, with D possibly being TRBD1 (5 bases). The length of the CDR3 is 14 residues. The germline CDR1 and CDR2 sequences are SGDLS and YYNGEE. Trimming pared 3 bases from V and 5 bases from J, leaving 12 bases between.

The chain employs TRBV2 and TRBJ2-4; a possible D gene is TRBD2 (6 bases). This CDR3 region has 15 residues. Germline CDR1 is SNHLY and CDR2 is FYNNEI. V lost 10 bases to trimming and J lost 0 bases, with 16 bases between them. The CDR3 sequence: CAISGVTEAKNIQYF. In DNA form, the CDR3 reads TGTGCCATCTCGGGGGTGACAGAAGCCAAAAACATTCAGTACTTC.

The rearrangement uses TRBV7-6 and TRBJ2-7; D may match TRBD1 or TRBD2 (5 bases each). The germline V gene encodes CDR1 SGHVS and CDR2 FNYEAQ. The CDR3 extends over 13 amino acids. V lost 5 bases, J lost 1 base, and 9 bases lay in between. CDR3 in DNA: TGTGCCAGCAGCAGGGGAGCATCCTACGAGCAGTACTTC. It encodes CASSRGASYEQYF. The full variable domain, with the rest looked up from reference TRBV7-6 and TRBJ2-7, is GAGVSQSPRYKVTKRGQDVALRCDPISGHVSLYWYRQALGQGPEFLTYFNYEAQQDKSGLPNDRFSAERPEGSISTLTIQRTEQRDSAMYRCASSRGASYEQYFGPGTRLTVT.

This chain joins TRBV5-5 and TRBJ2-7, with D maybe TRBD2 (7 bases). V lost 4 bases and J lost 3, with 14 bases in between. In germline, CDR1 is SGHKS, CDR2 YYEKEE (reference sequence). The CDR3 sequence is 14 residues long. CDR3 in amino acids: CASSRGAENYEQYF. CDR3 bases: TGTGCCAGCAGCCGGGGGGCCGAGAACTACGAGCAGTACTTC.

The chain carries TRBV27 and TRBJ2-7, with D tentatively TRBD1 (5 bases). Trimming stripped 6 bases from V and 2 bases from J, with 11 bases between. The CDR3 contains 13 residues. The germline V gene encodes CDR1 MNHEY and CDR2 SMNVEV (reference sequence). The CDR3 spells CASSTTVAYEQYF. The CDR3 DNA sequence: TGTGCCAGCAGCACGACAGTTGCCTACGAGCAGTACTTC.

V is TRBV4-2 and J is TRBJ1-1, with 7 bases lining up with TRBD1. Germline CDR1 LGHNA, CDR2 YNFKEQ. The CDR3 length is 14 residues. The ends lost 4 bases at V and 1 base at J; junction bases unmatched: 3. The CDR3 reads CASSRNRGNTEAFF. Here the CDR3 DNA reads TGTGCCAGCAGCCGAAACAGGGGGAACACTGAAGCTTTCTTT.

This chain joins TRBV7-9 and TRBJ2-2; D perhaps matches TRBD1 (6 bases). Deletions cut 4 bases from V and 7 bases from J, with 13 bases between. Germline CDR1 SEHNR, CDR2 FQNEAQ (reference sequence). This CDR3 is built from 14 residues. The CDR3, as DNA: TGTGCCAGCAGCTCCGCAGGGGTTTTCGGGGAGCTGTTTTTT. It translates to CASSSAGVFGELFF. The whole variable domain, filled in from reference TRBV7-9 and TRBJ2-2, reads DTGVSQNPRHKITKRGQNVTFRCDPISEHNRLYWYRQTLGQGPEFLTYFQNEAQLEKSRLLSDRFSAERPKGSFSTLEIQRTEQGDSAMYLCASSSAGVFGELFFGEGSRLTVL.

CDR3 sequence (DNA): TGCAGTGCTAAGCCAGATAGCAATCAGCCCCAGCATTTT. This codes for CSAKPDSNQPQHF. This chain connects TRBV20-1 to TRBJ1-5; D uncertain. The CDR3 runs 13 residues. V gave up 4 bases and J gave up 0 bases, with 7 bases separating them. Germline V gene data show CDR1 as DFQATT and CDR2 as SNEGSKA (reference sequence).

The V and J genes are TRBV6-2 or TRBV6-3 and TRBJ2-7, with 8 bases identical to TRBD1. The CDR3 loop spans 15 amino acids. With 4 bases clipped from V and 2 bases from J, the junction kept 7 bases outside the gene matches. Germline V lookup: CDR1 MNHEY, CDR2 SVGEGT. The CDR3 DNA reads TGTGCCAGCAGTTCCTGGACAGGGCAGACCTACGAGCAGTACTTC. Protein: CASSSWTGQTYEQYF.

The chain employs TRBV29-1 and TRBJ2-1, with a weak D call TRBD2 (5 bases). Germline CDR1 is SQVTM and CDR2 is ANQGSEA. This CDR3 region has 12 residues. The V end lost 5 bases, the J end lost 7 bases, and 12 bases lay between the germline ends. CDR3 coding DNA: TGCAGCGTTTCCGAGACTACTAATGAGCAGTTCTTC. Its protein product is CSVSETTNEQFF.

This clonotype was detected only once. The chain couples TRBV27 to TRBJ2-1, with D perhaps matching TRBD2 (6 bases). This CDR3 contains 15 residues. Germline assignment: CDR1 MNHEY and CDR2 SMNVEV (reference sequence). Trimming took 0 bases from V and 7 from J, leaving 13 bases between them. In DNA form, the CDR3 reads TGTGCCAGCAGTTTATCTCGGGGGTTTGGTAATGAGCAGTTCTTC. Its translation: CASSLSRGFGNEQFF.

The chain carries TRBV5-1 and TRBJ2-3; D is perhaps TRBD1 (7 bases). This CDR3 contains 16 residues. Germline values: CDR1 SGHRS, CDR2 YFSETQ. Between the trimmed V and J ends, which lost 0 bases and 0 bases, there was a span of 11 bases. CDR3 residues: CASSLAQGGSTDTQYF. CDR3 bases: TGCGCCAGCAGCTTGGCTCAGGGGGGCAGCACAGATACGCAGTATTTT.

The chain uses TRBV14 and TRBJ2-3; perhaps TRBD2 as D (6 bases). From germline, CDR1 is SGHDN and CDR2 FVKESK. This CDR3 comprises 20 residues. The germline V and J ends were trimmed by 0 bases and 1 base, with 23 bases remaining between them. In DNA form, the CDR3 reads TGTGCCAGCAGCCAAGAATGGTCGAAAAAAGGGCGGAGGGGCACAGATACGCAGTATTTT. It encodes CASSQEWSKKGRRGTDTQYF.

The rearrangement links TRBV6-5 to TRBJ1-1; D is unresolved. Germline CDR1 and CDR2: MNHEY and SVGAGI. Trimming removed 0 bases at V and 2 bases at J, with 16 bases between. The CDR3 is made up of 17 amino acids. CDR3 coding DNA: TGTGCCAGCAGTTACTCGAAAAGGGAGACCATTAACACTGAAGCTTTCTTT. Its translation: CASSYSKRETINTEAFF.

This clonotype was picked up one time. CDR3 sequence: CASSVGLASTDTQYF. The CDR3 DNA sequence: TGTGCCAGCAGCGTGGGACTAGCGAGCACAGATACGCAGTATTTT. The rearrangement uses TRBV9 and TRBJ2-3, with 10 nucleotides matching TRBD2. V was pared by 2 bases and J by 0 bases, with 0 bases of the junction left unmatched. Germline V lookup: CDR1 SGDLS, CDR2 YYNGEE. The CDR3 has 15 residues.

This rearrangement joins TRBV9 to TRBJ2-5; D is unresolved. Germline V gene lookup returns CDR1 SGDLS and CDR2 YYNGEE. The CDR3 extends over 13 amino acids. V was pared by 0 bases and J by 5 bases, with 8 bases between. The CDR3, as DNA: TGTGCCAGCAGCGTAGCCCTCAGGGAGACCCAGTACTTC. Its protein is CASSVALRETQYF.

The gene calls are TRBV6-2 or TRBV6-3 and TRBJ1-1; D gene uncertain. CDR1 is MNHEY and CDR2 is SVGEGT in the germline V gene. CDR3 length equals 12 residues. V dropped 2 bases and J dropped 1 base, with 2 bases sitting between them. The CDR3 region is CASSYANTEAFF. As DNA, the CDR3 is TGTGCCAGCAGTTACGCGAACACTGAAGCTTTCTTT.

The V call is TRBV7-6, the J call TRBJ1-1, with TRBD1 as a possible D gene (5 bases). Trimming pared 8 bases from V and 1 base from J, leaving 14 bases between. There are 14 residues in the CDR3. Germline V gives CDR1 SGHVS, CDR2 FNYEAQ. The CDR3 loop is CASGPGTGNTEAFF. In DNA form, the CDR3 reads TGTGCCAGCGGTCCCGGGACTGGGAACACTGAAGCTTTCTTT.

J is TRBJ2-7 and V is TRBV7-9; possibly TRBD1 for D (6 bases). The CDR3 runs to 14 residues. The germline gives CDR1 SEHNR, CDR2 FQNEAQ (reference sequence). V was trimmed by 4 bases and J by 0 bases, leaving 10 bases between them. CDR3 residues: CASSSDRLSYEQYF. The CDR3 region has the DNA TGTGCCAGCAGCTCCGACAGGCTCTCCTACGAGCAGTACTTC.

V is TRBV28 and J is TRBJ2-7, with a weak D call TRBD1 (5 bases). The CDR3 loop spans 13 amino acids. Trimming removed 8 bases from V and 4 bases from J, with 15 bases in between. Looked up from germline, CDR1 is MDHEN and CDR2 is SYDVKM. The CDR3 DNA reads TGTGCCAGCCGGACAAACAAGAGGTACGAGCAGTACTTC. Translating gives CASRTNKRYEQYF.

The DNA for the CDR3 is TGTGCCAGCAGCGGTGGACAGGCAGGGGCGCAGTATTTT. Residues: CASSGGQAGAQYF. The rearrangement joins TRBV9 to TRBJ2-3, with 7 bases lining up with TRBD1. V was clipped by 3 bases and J by 10 bases; unmatched bases: 8. Per germline, CDR1 SGDLS and CDR2 YYNGEE. The length of the CDR3 is 13 residues. Full variable domain (remainder filled in from reference TRBV9 and TRBJ2-3): DSGVTQTPKHLITATGQRVTLRCSPRSGDLSVYWYQQSLDQGLQFLIQYYNGEERAKGNILERFSAQQFPDLHSELNLSSLELGDSALYFCASSGGQAGAQYFGPGTRLTVL.

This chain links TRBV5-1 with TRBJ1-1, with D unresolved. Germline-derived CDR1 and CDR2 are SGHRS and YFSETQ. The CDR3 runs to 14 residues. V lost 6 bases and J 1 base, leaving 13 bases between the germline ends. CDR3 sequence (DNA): TGCGCCAGCATTAGCTCCGACCGGAACACTGAAGCTTTCTTT. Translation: CASISSDRNTEAFF. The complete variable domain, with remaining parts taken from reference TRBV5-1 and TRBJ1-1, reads KAGVTQTPRYLIKTRGQQVTLSCSPISGHRSVSWYQQTPGQGLQFLFEYFSETQRNKGNFPGRFSGRQFSNSRSEMNVSTLELGDSALYLCASISSDRNTEAFFGQGTRLTVV.

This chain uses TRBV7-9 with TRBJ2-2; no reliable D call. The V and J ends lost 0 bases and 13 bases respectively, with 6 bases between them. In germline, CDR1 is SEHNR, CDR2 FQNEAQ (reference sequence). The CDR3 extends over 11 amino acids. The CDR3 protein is CASSLARGLFF. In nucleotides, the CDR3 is TGTGCCAGCAGCTTAGCCAGAGGGCTGTTTTTT.

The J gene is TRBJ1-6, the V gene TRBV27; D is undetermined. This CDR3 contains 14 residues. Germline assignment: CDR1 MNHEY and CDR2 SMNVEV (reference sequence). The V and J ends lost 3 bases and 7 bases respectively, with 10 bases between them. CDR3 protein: CASSFVAGNSPLHF. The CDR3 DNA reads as TGTGCCAGCAGTTTTGTGGCAGGCAATTCACCCCTCCACTTT.